Detailed here is one T cell receptor (beta chain). These data belong to a study of brain T cells in children with intractable seizures. The V gene's germline CDR1 is SGHRS and CDR2 YFSETQ. V was pared by 0 bases and J by 5 bases, with 12 bases between. The CDR3 runs to 14 residues. Only in-frame clones appear in the TCRdb table, and some are missing; sequencing was by immunoSEQ multiplex PCR. This sample has fewer than 50,000 clones, with around nine tenths found just once. This receptor was obtained from a girl aged 2 to 9 with tuberous sclerosis and intractable seizures. The chain recombines TRBV5-1 with TRBJ2-7; D is unresolved. Sequencing was performed on peripheral blood, taken at surgery. CDR3 loop: CASSLDRSWNEQYF. The CDR3, as DNA: TGCGCCAGCAGCTTGGACCGCAGTTGGAACGAGCAGTACTTC. The full variable domain, with the rest looked up from reference TRBV5-1 and TRBJ2-7, is KAGVTQTPRYLIKTRGQQVTLSCSPISGHRSVSWYQQTPGQGLQFLFEYFSETQRNKGNFPGRFSGRQFSNSRSEMNVSTLELGDSALYLCASSLDRSWNEQYFGPGTRLTVT.